Following are 2 T cell receptor beta chains from one sample sequenced in a study of technical replicates of blood from a handful of donors. Clones were sequenced by immunoSEQ multiplex PCR, and TCRdb holds only the in-frame ones, with some missing. The data contain around 81,000 clones, around 95% of them singletons. The sample was T cells isolated from PBMCs. The receptor source for this set is a human donor in good health.

The CDR3 here is CSAQGTDDNSPLHF. The CDR3 region has the DNA TGCAGCGCTCAGGGGACAGATGATAATTCACCCCTCCACTTT. This chain connects TRBV29-1 to TRBJ1-6; 7 bases match TRBD1. The CDR3 sequence is 14 residues long. With V trimmed by 7 bases and J by 5 bases, 8 bases remained unmatched. Germline CDR1 is SQVTM and CDR2 is ANQGSEA.

The chain uses TRBV27 and TRBJ2-7; a possible D gene is TRBD2 (5 bases). The CDR3 has 16 residues. Looked up from germline, CDR1 is MNHEY and CDR2 is SMNVEV (reference sequence). The V gene lost 0 bases and the J gene lost 6 bases, with 18 bases spanning the gap. In DNA form, the CDR3 reads TGTGCCAGCAGTTTATCGAATAGCCTAGCTTATCGCGAGCAGTACTTC. This encodes CASSLSNSLAYREQYF.